This entry lists 25 T cell receptor beta chains sequenced from one sample in a study of blood T cells in healthy people across ages. A second PCR, run for roughly 7 to 11 cycles, used a sample-barcoded 5' primer plus a J-beta primer mix. TCRdb re-called the 5' RACE reads with MiXCR, one entry per CDR3 protein. The sample includes hundreds of thousands of distinct CDR3 sequences, 29% of them seen just once. The sequenced material came from blood. These receptor sequences come from an elderly woman in good health.

This chain connects TRBV27 to TRBJ1-2; the D is unclear. The ends were cut back, 1 base at V and 2 bases at J, with 17 bases in the middle. From germline, CDR1 is MNHEY and CDR2 SMNVEV (reference sequence). This CDR3 region has 17 residues. The CDR3 DNA sequence: TGTGCCAGCAGTTTATTGGTCTCATCAGCAACGAACTATGGCTACACCTTC. This sequence encodes CASSLLVSSATNYGYTF.

This rearrangement joins TRBV20-1 to TRBJ2-5; D may match TRBD1 or TRBD2 (5 bases each). This CDR3 spans 16 amino acids. V was pared by 6 bases and J by 2 bases, with 22 bases between. The V gene's germline CDR1 is DFQATT and CDR2 SNEGSKA (reference sequence). CDR3 in DNA: TGCAGTGCACCACCGGGACCAGGGAGACCGCAAGAGACCCAGTACTTC. This encodes CSAPPGPGRPQETQYF.

The sample holds many counts of this clonotype. This CDR3 is CASSLESHNEQFF. Here the CDR3 DNA reads TGTGCCAGCTCCCTCGAATCACACAATGAGCAGTTCTTC. The chain is built from TRBV18 and TRBJ2-1, with D uncertain. CDR1 and CDR2 (germline): KGHSH, LQKENI. This CDR3 region has 13 residues. Trimming pared 6 bases from V and 5 bases from J, leaving 11 bases between.

In this sample, this clonotype turned up once. The chain couples TRBV19 to TRBJ2-3; D is perhaps TRBD2 (5 bases). This CDR3 contains 14 residues. V was trimmed by 10 bases and J by 5 bases, leaving 19 bases between them. Germline V CDR1 and CDR2: LNHDA, SQIVND (reference sequence). This CDR3 reads CATAIARVRDTQYF. The DNA of the CDR3 is TGTGCCACCGCGATAGCGAGAGTTAGAGATACGCAGTATTTT.

There are many counts of this clonotype. The V and J genes are TRBV5-6 and TRBJ2-7; D is possibly TRBD1 (5 bases). Trimming stripped 1 base from V and 4 bases from J, with 12 bases between. The length of the CDR3 is 14 residues. CDR1 and CDR2 from the germline V gene are SGHDT and YYEEEE. CDR3 coding DNA: TGTGCCAGCAGCTTGCCGTACAGGCGTTACGAGCAGTACTTC. As protein: CASSLPYRRYEQYF. The full variable domain, rest sourced from reference TRBV5-6 and TRBJ2-7, is DAGVTQSPTHLIKTRGQQVTLRCSPKSGHDTVSWYQQALGQGPQFIFQYYEEEERQRGNFPDRFSGHQFPNYSSELNVNALLLGDSALYLCASSLPYRRYEQYFGPGTRLTVT.

This clonotype was seen only once. The junction shows a germline mismatch at one end, possibly a read error. The chain has TRBV12-3 or TRBV12-4 and TRBJ2-3, with a possible D match to TRBD2 (6 bases). CDR3 length: 13 amino acids. The CDR3 DNA sequence: TGTGCCAGCAAAATCGGGGGAGCAGATGCGCAGTATTTT. Its translation: CASKIGGADAQYF.

V and J are TRBV12-3 or TRBV12-4 and TRBJ2-2; tentatively, D is TRBD1 (7 bases). V was cut by 6 bases and J by 1 base, with 15 bases left in between. This CDR3 has 16 amino acids. The CDR3 is CASSRGASRNTGELFF. The CDR3 coding sequence is TGTGCCAGCAGCAGGGGGGCTAGCAGGAACACCGGGGAGCTGTTTTTT.

The chain uses TRBV10-3 and TRBJ2-5; 8 bases map to TRBD1. The CDR3 is 15 amino acids. The germline gives CDR1 ENHRY, CDR2 SYGVKD. V was clipped by 3 bases and J by 2 bases; unmatched bases: 5. This CDR3 reads CAISERTGPQETQYF. As DNA, the CDR3 is TGTGCCATCAGTGAACGGACAGGGCCGCAAGAGACCCAGTACTTC.

This clonotype turned up a few times. This chain links TRBV7-9 with TRBJ1-1; no firm D call. CDR1 and CDR2 (germline): SEHNR, FQNEAQ (reference sequence). The ends were cut back, 0 bases at V and 0 bases at J, with 5 bases in the middle. There are 14 residues in the CDR3. CDR3 nucleotides: TGTGCCAGCAGCTTAGCATCAATGAACACTGAAGCTTTCTTT. Translating gives CASSLASMNTEAFF.

This chain uses TRBV9 with TRBJ2-1; tentatively, D is TRBD1 (5 bases). CDR1 and CDR2 from the germline V gene are SGDLS and YYNGEE. Trimming pared 4 bases from V and 1 base from J, leaving 15 bases between. The CDR3 has 16 residues. CDR3 DNA sequence: TGTGCCAGCAGCCAAGATTCCTACAGGTCCTACAATGAGCAGTTCTTC. Translating it yields CASSQDSYRSYNEQFF.

This clonotype turned up a few times. The chain has TRBV6-1 and TRBJ2-4, with D possibly called TRBD1 or TRBD2 (6 bases each). Germline CDR1 MNHNS, CDR2 SASEGT. V was shortened by 7 bases and J by 6 bases, with 19 bases between the two germline ends. The CDR3 spans 15 residues. CDR3 residues: CASISVGGGGNIQYF. The CDR3 coding sequence is TGTGCCAGCATTAGCGTGGGGGGCGGCGGAAACATTCAGTACTTC.

There are many counts of this clonotype. V gene TRBV7-2 combines with J gene TRBJ2-7; D not resolved. The V end was cut by 3 bases, the J end by 5 bases, with 5 bases between. This CDR3 is built from 11 residues. Germline loops: CDR1 SGHTA, CDR2 FQGNSA. CDR3 amino acids: CASSLENEQYF. The CDR3 DNA follows: TGTGCCAGCAGCTTGGAGAACGAGCAGTACTTC.

This clonotype was detected many times. This sequence joins TRBV7-9 and TRBJ2-1, with TRBD1 matching over 7 bases. The CDR3 covers 14 residues. Looked up from germline, CDR1 is SEHNR and CDR2 is FQNEAQ (reference sequence). Trimming took 5 bases from V and 6 from J; bases not matched to a gene: 7. The CDR3: CASSAQGQVNEQFF. Here the CDR3 DNA reads TGTGCCAGCAGCGCACAAGGACAGGTCAATGAGCAGTTCTTC.

The gene calls are TRBV15 and TRBJ1-1, with a possible D match to TRBD1 (5 bases). V was trimmed by 4 bases and J by 3 bases, leaving 21 bases between them. CDR3 length equals 17 residues. The germline V gene encodes CDR1 LNHNV and CDR2 YYDKDF (reference sequence). The CDR3 spells CATSKKGRGGSDTEAFF. The CDR3 nucleotides read TGTGCCACCAGCAAGAAAGGGAGGGGAGGGTCCGACACTGAAGCTTTCTTT. Drawing the rest from reference TRBV15 and TRBJ1-1, the complete variable domain is DAMVIQNPRYQVTQFGKPVTLSCSQTLNHNVMYWYQQKSSQAPKLLFHYYDKDFNNEADTPDNFQSRRPNTSFCFLDIRSPGLGDTAMYLCATSKKGRGGSDTEAFFGQGTRLTVV.

The chain has TRBV7-9 and TRBJ2-5; D may match TRBD1 or TRBD2 (5 bases each). Between the trimmed V and J ends, which lost 5 bases and 5 bases, there was a span of 21 bases. CDR1 SEHNR and CDR2 FQNEAQ come from the germline V gene (reference sequence). This CDR3 is 16 amino acids long. The CDR3, as DNA: TGTGCCAGCAGCCCTAGAGGTCGAACCGAGGGGGAGACCCAGTACTTC. Protein sequence: CASSPRGRTEGETQYF.

This clonotype was seen only a few times. The genes are TRBV7-2 and TRBJ1-1; D is uncertain. V shed 5 bases and J shed 0 bases, with 19 bases lying between them. CDR1 SGHTA and CDR2 FQGNSA come from the germline V gene. The CDR3 is 17 amino acids. CDR3 sequence reads: CASSQNPLGGLNTEAFF. CDR3 bases: TGTGCCAGCAGCCAAAACCCTTTGGGCGGGTTGAACACTGAAGCTTTCTTT.

This clonotype appeared many times. The chain carries TRBV4-1 and TRBJ2-1, with 13 positions matching TRBD2. Germline V lookup: CDR1 MGHRA, CDR2 YSYEKL. The CDR3 has 17 residues. Trimming took 4 bases from V and 4 from J; bases not matched to a gene: 7. In DNA form, the CDR3 reads TGCGCCAGCAGCCTAACTGGGACTAGCGGGGTGTACAATGAGCAGTTCTTC. It is translated as CASSLTGTSGVYNEQFF.

This clonotype showed up just once. Sequence at one end of the junction differs from germline and may be a read error. This chain connects TRBV24-1 to TRBJ2-1, with D maybe TRBD2 (6 bases). The CDR3 is 15 amino acids. Germline loops: CDR1 KGHDR, CDR2 SFDVKD. DNA of the CDR3: TGTCCCACCAGTCCTAGCGAGAGCTCCTACAATGAGCAGTTCTTC. This translates into CPTSPSESSYNEQFF.

At least ten counts were recorded for this clonotype. J is TRBJ1-2 and V is TRBV20-1, with a weak D call TRBD1 (6 bases). CDR3 length: 15 residues. The germline V gene encodes CDR1 DFQATT and CDR2 SNEGSKA (reference sequence). Trimming stripped 0 bases from V and 8 bases from J, with 19 bases between. CDR3 residues: CSAREPSTGLAGYTF. In DNA form, the CDR3 reads TGCAGTGCTAGAGAGCCCTCGACAGGATTAGCCGGCTACACCTTC.

The chain employs TRBV4-3 and TRBJ1-4, with 8 bases identical to TRBD1. CDR3 size: 15 residues. J lost 6 bases, V lost 0 bases, and 3 bases had no gene match. CDR1 and CDR2 (germline): LGHNA, YSLEER. DNA of the CDR3: TGCGCCAGCAGCCAAGATGCGGACAGGGATGAAAAACTGTTTTTT. Its protein is CASSQDADRDEKLFF.

This clonotype was recorded many times. The V gene is TRBV6-1, the J gene TRBJ2-1, with TRBD2 matching 10 bases. The germline V gene has CDR1 MNHNS and CDR2 SASEGT. After removal of 0 bases from V and 7 bases from J, the junction contained 3 bases not matched to a gene. The CDR3 length is 15 residues. DNA for the CDR3: TGTGCCAGCAGTGAAGCCAGCGGGGGGGCTAATGAGCAGTTCTTC. Translated: CASSEASGGANEQFF.

The J gene is TRBJ1-6, the V gene TRBV4-2, with 8 bases matching TRBD1. Germline values: CDR1 LGHNA, CDR2 YNFKEQ. V shed 4 bases and J 0 bases; nucleotides not matched to a gene: 5. This CDR3 region has 17 residues. The CDR3 sequence: CASSRDRGGSYNSPLHF. As DNA, the CDR3 is TGTGCCAGCAGCCGAGACAGGGGTGGCTCCTATAATTCACCCCTCCACTTT.

The table lists this clonotype with a few counts. A read error may explain this, as a much larger clone is one base away. The chain links TRBV7-2 to TRBJ2-7, with 8 bases lining up with TRBD2. CDR1 SGHTA and CDR2 FQGNSA come from the germline V gene. The V segment lost 4 bases and the J segment 3 bases; nucleotides outside the gene matches: 8. The CDR3 runs 15 residues. CDR3 region: CASSWRAGAGYEQYF. CDR3 nucleotides: TGTGCCAGCAGCTGGCGAGCGGGGGCAGGCTACGAGCAGTACTTC.

This clonotype has ten or more counts. J is TRBJ2-5 and V is TRBV5-1; 14 bases match TRBD2. V shed 4 bases and J 4 bases; nucleotides not matched to a gene: 9. In germline, CDR1 is SGHRS, CDR2 YFSETQ. The CDR3 consists of 17 residues. The CDR3 reads CASSRLTGTSGGETQYF. CDR3 coding DNA: TGCGCCAGCAGCCGCCTAACCGGGACTAGCGGGGGAGAGACCCAGTACTTC. The full variable domain, with the rest looked up from reference TRBV5-1 and TRBJ2-5, is KAGVTQTPRYLIKTRGQQVTLSCSPISGHRSVSWYQQTPGQGLQFLFEYFSETQRNKGNFPGRFSGRQFSNSRSEMNVSTLELGDSALYLCASSRLTGTSGGETQYFGPGTRLLVL.

The J gene is TRBJ1-2, the V gene TRBV7-2; 9 nucleotides align to TRBD1. The V gene end was trimmed by 0 bases and the J gene end by 6 bases; junction bases not matched to a gene: 5. Germline assignment: CDR1 SGHTA and CDR2 FQGNSA. The CDR3 is made up of 15 amino acids. CDR3 in DNA: TGTGCCAGCAGCTTAGCCGGGGACAGGGACGATGGCTACACCTTC. Translating it yields CASSLAGDRDDGYTF.